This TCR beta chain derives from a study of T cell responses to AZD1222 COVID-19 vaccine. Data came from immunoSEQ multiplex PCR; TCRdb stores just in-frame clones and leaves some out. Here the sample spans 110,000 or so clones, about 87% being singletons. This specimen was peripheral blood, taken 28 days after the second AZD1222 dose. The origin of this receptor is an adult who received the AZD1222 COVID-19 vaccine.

This chain's CDR3 is CASSLDSGPTYEQYF. The DNA of the CDR3 is TGCGCCAGCAGCTTGGATTCCGGGCCCACCTACGAGCAGTACTTC. V gene TRBV5-1 combines with J gene TRBJ2-7; unclear D gene. CDR3 size: 15 residues. The V and J ends lost 0 bases and 2 bases respectively, with 12 bases between them. Germline V gives CDR1 SGHRS, CDR2 YFSETQ.